The 21 T cell receptor beta chains listed next were all sequenced from one sample in a study of T cells in Graves' hyperthyroidism and ophthalmopathy. TCR beta CDR3 region amplification was performed from RNA transcripts. Using the HTBI primer set, a first-round RT-PCR was run on the TCR CDR3. TCRdb reprocessed the multiplex PCR reads via MiXCR and lists one record per CDR3 protein. The sample lists about 130,000 distinct CDR3 sequences, over 20% occurring once. The sequencing sample was made of blood. The receptor source for this set is a woman aged 45 to 65 with Graves' hyperthyroidism that later progressed to Graves' ophthalmopathy.

This clonotype occurred many times. The rearrangement links TRBV2 to TRBJ2-3; D is possibly TRBD1 or TRBD2 (5 bases each). This CDR3 is 15 amino acids long. Per the germline V gene, CDR1 is SNHLY and CDR2 is FYNNEI. The ends were cut back, 7 bases at V and 4 bases at J, with 18 bases in the middle. CDR3 sequence reads: CASTSGAVRADTQYF. CDR3 nucleotide sequence: TGTGCCAGCACTTCCGGGGCGGTCCGGGCAGATACGCAGTATTTT.

This clonotype was recorded many times. V and J are TRBV18 and TRBJ2-1; weak D call: TRBD2 (6 bases). The V gene lost 5 bases and the J gene lost 5 bases, with 16 bases spanning the gap. The length of the CDR3 is 15 residues. Per the germline V gene, CDR1 is KGHSH and CDR2 is LQKENI. This CDR3 is CASSTGTHGNNEQFF. In DNA, the CDR3 is TGTGCCAGCTCAACCGGGACTCATGGAAACAATGAGCAGTTCTTC. The full variable domain, rest sourced from reference TRBV18 and TRBJ2-1, is NAGVMQNPRHLVRRRGQEARLRCSPMKGHSHVYWYRQLPEEGLKFMVYLQKENIIDESGMPKERFSAEFPKEGPSILRIQQVVRGDSAAYFCASSTGTHGNNEQFFGPGTRLTVL.

Ten or more counts support this clonotype. The CDR3 nucleotides read TGTGCCAGTAGTAGGGGACAGGTGGATACGCAGTATTTT. Its protein is CASSRGQVDTQYF. This chain links TRBV19 with TRBJ2-3; 8 bases agree with TRBD1. The germline V gene has CDR1 LNHDA and CDR2 SQIVND (reference sequence). This CDR3 is 13 amino acids long. V dropped 4 bases and J dropped 6; count of bases not matched to a gene: 3.

On this clonotype: This may be a read error, as it is one base from a much larger clone. The chain carries TRBV18 and TRBJ2-3; D possibly corresponds to TRBD2 (6 bases). CDR3 length: 13 residues. Germline V gives CDR1 KGHSH, CDR2 LQKENI. Trimming removed 6 bases at V and 1 base at J, with 8 bases between. The DNA of the CDR3 is TGTGCCAGCTCGCGGGAACGCACAGATACGCAGTATTTT. Translation gives CASSRERTDTQYF.

This clonotype was found many times. The DNA is left out, because the CDR3 cannot be placed on it with certainty; the CDR3 is given as TCRdb lists it. The chain carries TRBV28 and TRBJ2-5; the table gives TRBD1 as D, unverified against the DNA. CDR1 is MDHEN, CDR2 SYDVKM, per germline. The CDR3 is 15 amino acids in total, end residues counted. CDR3 sequence: CASSSSGQGGLSQYF.

This clonotype was counted many times. This chain joins TRBV11-2 and TRBJ2-5; D not certain. This CDR3 spans 14 amino acids. V lost 0 bases and J 1 base, leaving 6 bases between the germline ends. Germline lookup yields CDR1 SGHAT and CDR2 FQNNGV. The CDR3 DNA reads as TGTGCCAGCAGCTTAGAACGGCTCCAAGAGACCCAGTACTTC. It codes for CASSLERLQETQYF.

This clonotype was seen repeatedly, ten times or more. V is TRBV18 and J is TRBJ2-7, with TRBD1 matching over 7 bases. V shed 5 bases, J shed 0 bases, and the junction held 10 bases outside the gene matches. The CDR3 runs to 16 residues. Germline V CDR1 and CDR2: KGHSH, LQKENI. The CDR3 DNA is TGTGCCAGCTCATCAACCCTGGGACAGACCTCCTACGAGCAGTACTTC. Translation: CASSSTLGQTSYEQYF. Full variable domain (outside the CDR3, taken from reference TRBV18 and TRBJ2-7): NAGVMQNPRHLVRRRGQEARLRCSPMKGHSHVYWYRQLPEEGLKFMVYLQKENIIDESGMPKERFSAEFPKEGPSILRIQQVVRGDSAAYFCASSSTLGQTSYEQYFGPGTRLTVT.

This clonotype came up many times. The V and J genes are TRBV4-2 and TRBJ1-1; D is undetermined. There are 15 residues in the CDR3. Germline lookup yields CDR1 LGHNA and CDR2 YNFKEQ. Deletions cut 0 bases from V and 1 base from J, with 9 bases between. CDR3 region: CASSQDLTGNTEAFF. In nucleotides, the CDR3 is TGTGCCAGCAGCCAAGATCTGACGGGGAACACTGAAGCTTTCTTT.

This rearrangement joins TRBV7-8 to TRBJ2-2; TRBD1 aligns across 10 bases. The V gene's germline CDR1 is SGHVS and CDR2 FQNEAQ. The V gene end was trimmed by 5 bases and the J gene end by 0 bases; junction bases not matched to a gene: 3. The length of the CDR3 is 16 residues. For the CDR3, the DNA is TGTGCCAGCAGCCCGGGGACAGGGGCGAACACCGGGGAGCTGTTTTTT. It yields the protein CASSPGTGANTGELFF.

At least ten counts were recorded for this clonotype. The chain uses TRBV20-1 and TRBJ2-3, with 9 bases fitting TRBD2. The V gene's germline CDR1 is DFQATT and CDR2 SNEGSKA (reference sequence). V lost 1 base and J lost 4; bases outside the gene matches: 9. The CDR3 covers 16 residues. The CDR3 coding sequence is TGCAGTGCTAGAGCGAAAATAGCGGGAGTAGCAGATACGCAGTATTTT. It yields the protein CSARAKIAGVADTQYF.

Concerning this clonotype: A clone one base away is much larger, so this may be a read error. V gene TRBV20-1 combines with J gene TRBJ2-5; the D call may be TRBD1 or TRBD2 (5 bases each). Germline V gene lookup returns CDR1 DFQATT and CDR2 SNEGSKA (reference sequence). The CDR3 has 11 residues. The CDR3 bases are TGCAGTGCTAGTAAAGTTGGGACCCTGTACTTC. Protein sequence: CSASKVGTLYF.

The sample holds many counts of this clonotype. The chain carries TRBV6-5 and TRBJ2-7, with a possible D match to TRBD1 (6 bases). V was clipped by 0 bases and J by 2 bases, with 17 bases between them. Germline V CDR1 and CDR2: MNHEY, SVGAGI. The CDR3 totals 17 residues. This chain's CDR3 is CASSYSNRVIGAYEQYF. The CDR3 DNA sequence: TGTGCCAGCAGTTACTCGAACAGGGTGATTGGTGCCTACGAGCAGTACTTC.

In its sample, this clonotype was seen a few times. The chain links TRBV7-8 to TRBJ1-2; D is possibly TRBD1 (5 bases). The CDR3 is made up of 12 amino acids. Germline assignment: CDR1 SGHVS and CDR2 FQNEAQ. V was pared by 6 bases and J by 7 bases, with 12 bases between. DNA for the CDR3: TGTGCCAGCAGACCCCCGGGGGGTGGCTACACCTTC. Translating gives CASRPPGGGYTF.

This clonotype was observed a handful of times. This chain links TRBV9 with TRBJ2-5; TRBD1 or TRBD2 may be the D gene (6 bases each). Germline lookup yields CDR1 SGDLS and CDR2 YYNGEE. The CDR3 runs 16 residues. Trimming stripped 4 bases from V and 3 bases from J, with 19 bases between. For the CDR3, the DNA is TGTGCCAGCAGCCCACAACTAGGAGGGGGAAAAGAGACCCAGTACTTC. Encoded protein: CASSPQLGGGKETQYF. Variable domain in full (rest from reference TRBV9 and TRBJ2-5): DSGVTQTPKHLITATGQRVTLRCSPRSGDLSVYWYQQSLDQGLQFLIQYYNGEERAKGNILERFSAQQFPDLHSELNLSSLELGDSALYFCASSPQLGGGKETQYFGPGTRLLVL.

This chain uses TRBV5-1 with TRBJ2-1; 13 bases are a match to TRBD2. Germline CDR1 reads SGHRS; CDR2 reads YFSETQ. This CDR3 region has 15 residues. The J segment lost 10 bases and the V segment lost 4 bases, leaving 8 bases of the junction unmatched. This CDR3 reads CASSRTSGREYEQFF. CDR3 DNA sequence: TGCGCCAGCAGCCGGACTAGCGGGAGAGAATACGAGCAGTTCTTC.

This clonotype was counted a few times. The chain carries TRBV19 and TRBJ1-5; 9 nucleotides line up with TRBD1. Trimming took 2 bases from V and 1 from J; bases not matched to a gene: 0. Germline values: CDR1 LNHDA, CDR2 SQIVND (reference sequence). The CDR3 has 15 amino acids. The CDR3 loop is CASSITGGSNQPQHF. CDR3 nucleotide sequence: TGTGCCAGTAGTATAACAGGGGGCAGCAATCAGCCCCAGCATTTT.

This clonotype has just a few counts. This chain joins TRBV28 and TRBJ1-1, with D possibly matching TRBD1 (6 bases). Germline V gene sequence: CDR1 MDHEN, CDR2 SYDVKM. The V and J ends lost 7 bases and 9 bases respectively, with 18 bases between them. The CDR3 covers 13 residues. The CDR3 bases are TGTGCCAGCATCCCCGGGCAGGGGCTTAAAGCTTTCTTT. Residues: CASIPGQGLKAFF.

This clonotype occurred many times. The rearrangement links TRBV5-1 to TRBJ2-7; the match to TRBD1 covers 9 bases. Trimming at V came to 7 bases and at J to 6 bases, leaving 8 bases not matched to a gene. The length of the CDR3 is 13 residues. The germline V gene encodes CDR1 SGHRS and CDR2 YFSETQ. The CDR3 sequence is CASGSRDRAEQYF. CDR3 sequence (DNA): TGCGCCAGCGGAAGCCGGGACAGGGCCGAGCAGTACTTC.

The chain recombines TRBV5-6 with TRBJ2-7; 8 bases map to TRBD1. Germline V gene lookup returns CDR1 SGHDT and CDR2 YYEEEE. V trimming: 1 base; J trimming: 0 bases; junction bases outside the gene matches: 3. The CDR3 has 15 amino acids. CDR3 DNA: TGTGCCAGCAGCTTGTACAGGGGGGACTCCTACGAGCAGTACTTC. It is translated as CASSLYRGDSYEQYF.

This clonotype occurred many times. This chain links TRBV6-5 with TRBJ1-1; 9 bases line up with TRBD1. There are 17 residues in the CDR3. The V gene's germline CDR1 is MNHEY and CDR2 SVGAGI. V lost 0 bases to trimming and J lost 6 bases; unmatched junction nucleotides: 11. The CDR3 loop reads CASSYSRGQGRVPEAFF. The CDR3 DNA reads as TGTGCCAGCAGTTACTCGAGGGGACAGGGTCGTGTTCCTGAAGCTTTCTTT.

This clonotype was found a few times. This chain uses TRBV27 with TRBJ1-2; TRBD1 is a possible D gene (5 bases). CDR3 length: 18 residues. Germline CDR1 is MNHEY and CDR2 is SMNVEV (reference sequence). The germline V and J ends were trimmed by 6 bases and 5 bases, with 28 bases remaining between them. CDR3 coding DNA: TGTGCCAGCAGCCTACGAGGAAGAAGGGGCGGGACTTTATATGGCTACACCTTC. Residues: CASSLRGRRGGTLYGYTF.